Presented here are 14 T cell receptor beta chains from one specimen sequenced in a study of CD8 T cells in Susac syndrome (dated by TCRdb to the late 2010s). Libraries were built with the immunoSEQ multiplex PCR assay. RNA was extracted using the RNeasy kit, and roughly 0.5 to 1 ug of the RNA was reverse transcribed with random hexamers. TCRdb cleaned the public reads at Q25 with fastp, built clones with MiXCR and kept in-frame beta chains. A single entry per CDR3 protein holds the most common genes and DNA from its merged rows. The sample table shows 300,000 or so distinct CDR3 sequences, and just over 90% are seen once. The top ten constitute more than 0.06% of the sample. Sequencing used CD4+ T cells from PBMCs. Every receptor here comes from a human donor with multiple sclerosis.

V usage is TRBV7-6 and J usage is TRBJ2-1; the match to TRBD1 covers 7 bases. Looked up from germline, CDR1 is SGHVS and CDR2 is FNYEAQ. The V and J ends lost 5 bases and 12 bases, in that order; junction bases with no gene match: 10. This CDR3 is built from 13 residues. For the CDR3, the DNA is TGTGCCAGCAGCCCGTATGAGGGACAGTGGCAGTTCTTC. Translating it yields CASSPYEGQWQFF.

This sequence joins TRBV19 and TRBJ2-5; perhaps D is TRBD1 or TRBD2 (5 bases each). The CDR3 sequence is 11 residues long. Looked up from germline, CDR1 is LNHDA and CDR2 is SQIVND (reference sequence). Trimming took off 9 bases at V and 6 bases at J, with 11 bases between the two ends. The CDR3: CASGDHQTQYF. The CDR3 nucleotides read TGTGCCAGCGGGGACCACCAGACCCAGTACTTC.

V gene TRBV11-1 combines with J gene TRBJ2-1; 12 positions match TRBD2. The CDR3 spans 16 residues. V trimming: 5 bases; J trimming: 6 bases; junction bases outside the gene matches: 8. Germline loops: CDR1 SGHAT, CDR2 FQDESV (reference sequence). Here the CDR3 reads CASSPGLAGPFNEQFF. The CDR3 bases are TGTGCCAGCAGCCCCGGACTAGCGGGGCCCTTCAATGAGCAGTTCTTC.

The chain carries TRBV7-2 and TRBJ2-7; D uncertain. The CDR3 has 15 residues. V lost 2 bases and J lost 3, with 14 bases in between. The germline V gene has CDR1 SGHTA and CDR2 FQGNSA. The CDR3 sequence is CASSLRISPDYEQYF. The CDR3 coding sequence is TGTGCCAGCAGCTTAAGGATCTCCCCGGACTACGAGCAGTACTTC. The full variable domain, in which reference TRBV7-2 and TRBJ2-7 provide the parts outside the CDR3, is GAGVSQSPSNKVTEKGKDVELRCDPISGHTALYWYRQSLGQGLEFLIYFQGNSAPDKSGLPSDRFSAERTGGSVSTLTIQRTQQEDSAVYLCASSLRISPDYEQYFGPGTRLTVT.

This chain joins TRBV20-1 and TRBJ2-3; D ambiguous. The V gene lost 3 bases and the J gene lost 4 bases, with 20 bases spanning the gap. Germline V gene data show CDR1 as DFQATT and CDR2 as SNEGSKA (reference sequence). The length of the CDR3 is 16 residues. DNA of the CDR3: TGCAGTGCTAGTTCGAATCCGGTAACCGCACCAGATACGCAGTATTTT. Protein product: CSASSNPVTAPDTQYF.

The chain carries TRBV7-9 and TRBJ1-1; TRBD1 aligns across 8 bases. The trim removed 3 bases at V and 4 bases at J, leaving 4 bases unmatched. In germline, CDR1 is SEHNR, CDR2 FQNEAQ (reference sequence). The CDR3 loop spans 14 amino acids. CDR3 residues: CASSFRDRLTEAFF. The CDR3 bases are TGTGCCAGCAGCTTCCGGGACAGGCTCACTGAAGCTTTCTTT.

The V gene is TRBV10-3, the J gene TRBJ2-3, with D unresolved. V lost 4 bases, J lost 5 bases, and 16 bases lay in between. CDR1 is ENHRY and CDR2 is SYGVKD in the germline V gene. The CDR3 is made up of 15 amino acids. The CDR3 bases are TGTGCCATCAGTGCTCAACTTGAGGTGGTAGATACGCAGTATTTT. This encodes CAISAQLEVVDTQYF.

The rearrangement joins TRBV7-2 to TRBJ2-5; 11 bases align to TRBD2. J lost 3 bases, V lost 2 bases, and 2 bases had no gene match. CDR1 SGHTA and CDR2 FQGNSA come from the germline V gene. CDR3 size: 15 residues. The DNA for the CDR3 is TGTGCCAGCAGCTTACTACTAGCGGGAGAAGAGACCCAGTACTTC. Its protein product is CASSLLLAGEETQYF.

This chain uses TRBV6-2 or TRBV6-3 with TRBJ2-2, with 7 positions matching TRBD1. This CDR3 region has 16 residues. The germline V gene encodes CDR1 MNHEY and CDR2 SVGEGT. After removal of 5 bases from V and 5 bases from J, the junction contained 11 bases not matched to a gene. The CDR3 coding sequence is TGTGCCAGCAGTACCCGACAGGGAGTAGGTACCGGGGAGCTGTTTTTT. It specifies CASSTRQGVGTGELFF.

Here the CDR3 DNA reads TGTGCCAGCAGCCTATTTGGGTTGGCGAACACCGGGGAGCTGTTTTTT. Residues: CASSLFGLANTGELFF. The chain carries TRBV5-4 and TRBJ2-2; D gene uncertain. V lost 4 bases to trimming and J lost 0 bases, with 13 bases between them. The germline gives CDR1 SGHNT, CDR2 YYREEE (reference sequence). The CDR3 consists of 16 residues.

The V and J genes are TRBV5-1 and TRBJ1-1; D perhaps matches TRBD1 (5 bases). Between the trimmed V and J ends, which lost 2 bases and 1 base, there was a span of 12 bases. This CDR3 is built from 15 residues. Germline CDR1 SGHRS, CDR2 YFSETQ. CDR3 amino acids: CASSLSGSRNTEAFF. In DNA form, the CDR3 reads TGCGCCAGCAGCTTATCAGGGTCAAGGAACACTGAAGCTTTCTTT.

The J gene is TRBJ2-7, the V gene TRBV10-3; D is tentatively TRBD1 or TRBD2 (6 bases each). The V and J ends lost 4 bases and 4 bases respectively, with 17 bases between them. From germline, CDR1 is ENHRY and CDR2 SYGVKD. The CDR3 spans 15 residues. CDR3 sequence: CAISVGGGAIYEQYF. DNA for the CDR3: TGTGCCATCAGTGTGGGGGGCGGGGCGATATACGAGCAGTACTTC.

This clonotype was seen only a few times. V gene TRBV12-3 or TRBV12-4 combines with J gene TRBJ2-7; 8 nucleotides line up with TRBD2. The CDR3 consists of 15 residues. J gave up 0 bases and V 3 bases, and 4 bases lay outside the gene matches. This CDR3 is CASSFQRGPSYEQYF. The CDR3 DNA sequence: TGTGCCAGCAGTTTTCAGCGGGGGCCCTCCTACGAGCAGTACTTC.

The chain couples TRBV6-5 to TRBJ1-5; 8 bases fit TRBD1. Germline V gene sequence: CDR1 MNHEY, CDR2 SVGAGI. This CDR3 is built from 17 residues. V trimming: 2 bases; J trimming: 1 base; junction bases outside the gene matches: 7. In DNA, the CDR3 is TGTGCCAGCAGTTACCCCCAAACAGGGGGAAGCAATCAGCCCCAGCATTTT. This translates into CASSYPQTGGSNQPQHF.